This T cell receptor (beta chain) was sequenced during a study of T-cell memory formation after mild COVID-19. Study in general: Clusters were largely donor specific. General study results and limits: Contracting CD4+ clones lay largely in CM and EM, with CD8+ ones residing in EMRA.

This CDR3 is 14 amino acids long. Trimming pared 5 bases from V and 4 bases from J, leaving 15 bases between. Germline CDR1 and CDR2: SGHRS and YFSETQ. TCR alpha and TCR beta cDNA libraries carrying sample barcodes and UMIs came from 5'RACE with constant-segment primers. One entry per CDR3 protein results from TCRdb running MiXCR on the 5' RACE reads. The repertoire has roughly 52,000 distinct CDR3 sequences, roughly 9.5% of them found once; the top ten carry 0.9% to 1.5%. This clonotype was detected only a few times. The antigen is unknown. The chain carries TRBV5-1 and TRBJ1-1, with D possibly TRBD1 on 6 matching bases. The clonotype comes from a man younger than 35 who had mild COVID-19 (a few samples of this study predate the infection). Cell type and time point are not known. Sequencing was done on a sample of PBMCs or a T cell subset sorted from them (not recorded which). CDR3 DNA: TGCGCCAGCAGTTCCACAGGGCTGGGCACTGAAGCTTTCTTT. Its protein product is CASSSTGLGTEAFF.